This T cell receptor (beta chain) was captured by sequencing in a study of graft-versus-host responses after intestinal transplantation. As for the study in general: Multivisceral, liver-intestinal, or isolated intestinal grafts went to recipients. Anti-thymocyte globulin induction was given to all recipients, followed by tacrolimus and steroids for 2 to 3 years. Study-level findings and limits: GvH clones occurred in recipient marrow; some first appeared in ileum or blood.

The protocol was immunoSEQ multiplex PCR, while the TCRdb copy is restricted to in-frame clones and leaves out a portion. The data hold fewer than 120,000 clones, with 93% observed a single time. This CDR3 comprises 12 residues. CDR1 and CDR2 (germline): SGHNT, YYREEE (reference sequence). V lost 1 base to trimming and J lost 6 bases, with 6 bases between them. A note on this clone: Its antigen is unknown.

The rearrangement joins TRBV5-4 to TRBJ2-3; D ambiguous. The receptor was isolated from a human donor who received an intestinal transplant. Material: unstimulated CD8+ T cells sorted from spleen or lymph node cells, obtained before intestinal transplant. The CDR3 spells CASSLNIDTQYF. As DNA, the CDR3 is TGTGCCAGCAGCTTGAATATTGATACGCAGTATTTT.